The T cell receptor beta chain described here comes from a study of T cell responses to AZD1222 COVID-19 vaccine. At the level of the study: Second-dose timings of about 4 or about 12 weeks were pooled. Study-wide findings and caveats: Dominant at 160-218 and 743-854, vaccine-associated CD4 TCRs also spanned spike. Donors were chiefly white British, with a greater number of females, and clonal diversity was perhaps underestimated.

V shed 5 bases and J 8 bases; nucleotides not matched to a gene: 11. The CDR3 consists of 14 residues. Germline V gene lookup returns CDR1 SGHNT and CDR2 YENEEA. Sequencing was performed with immunoSEQ multiplex PCR; in TCRdb, only in-frame clones are kept and a portion is missing. Seen here are 84,000 or so clones, just over 85% observed once, and the top ten hold over 7.5%. Comments on this clone: Its target is not known.

The clonotype comes from an adult in good health. The genes are TRBV11-3 and TRBJ1-2; 7 positions match TRBD1. Here the sequenced sample was peripheral blood, taken on day 0 of AZD1222 vaccination. CDR3 sequence reads: CASSPVRGGEGYTF. DNA of the CDR3: TGTGCCAGCAGCCCCGTTAGAGGGGGCGAAGGCTACACCTTC.